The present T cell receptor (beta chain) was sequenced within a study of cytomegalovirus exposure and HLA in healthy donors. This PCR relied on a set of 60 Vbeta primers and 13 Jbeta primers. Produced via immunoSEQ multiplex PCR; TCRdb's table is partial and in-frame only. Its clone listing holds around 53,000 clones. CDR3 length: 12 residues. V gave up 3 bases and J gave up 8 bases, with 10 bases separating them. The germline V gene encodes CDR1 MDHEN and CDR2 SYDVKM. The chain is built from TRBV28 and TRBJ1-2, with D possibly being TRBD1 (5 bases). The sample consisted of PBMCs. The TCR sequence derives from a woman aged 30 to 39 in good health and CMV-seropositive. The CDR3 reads CASSFEGRGYTF. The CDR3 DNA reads TGTGCCAGCAGTTTTGAGGGGAGGGGCTACACCTTC.